This TCR beta chain was identified in a study of blood T cells in healthy people across ages (dated by TCRdb to the mid-2010s). Broadly, across the study: Template switching captured roughly one uniquely barcoded TCR beta cDNA molecule per two T cells in model experiments. For two donors (one aged 18 to 30 and one aged 80 or older), the study analyzed two additional independent replicas of 1 million unique cDNA reads from the same blood draw. To avoid experimental bias, donors of different ages were randomly spread across the sequencing lanes. Age-related changes in TCR beta repertoire diversity were measured in the study by deep sequencing normalized with unique cDNA molecular identifiers. Donors were grouped into four age groups: young (average 16 years), middle-aged (over 35), aged (62) and long-lived (82). The full study reports these points: Conclusive comparison of naive and antigen-experienced compartments was prevented by the profiling of bulk unsorted PBMCs. A strong correlation was found between observed TCR beta diversity and the percentage of naive T cells measured by flow cytometry. The long-lived group showed more naive CD4+ T cells, fewer expanded clones and increased TCR diversity than the aged group, suggesting age selection. Donor CMV infection status was unknown, potentially confounding age-related changes in expanded clonotypes. Observed TCR beta diversity per million T cells fell roughly linearly with age, and a significant reduction was already apparent by age roughly 41. Estimates of total diversity based on one million sequenced T cells were considered lower bounds and underestimates.

Donors were 39 systemically healthy Caucasian individuals from Russia aged roughly 6 to 100 years. Each donor gave ten milliliters of peripheral blood, collected into EDTA-treated Vacutainer tubes. PBMCs were isolated by Ficoll-Paque density-gradient centrifugation, with at least 7 million obtained per sample. Total RNA was extracted from PBMCs with Trizol reagent, with at least 5 micrograms obtained per sample. Naive CD45RAhigh/CD27high T cell percentages were measured by flow cytometry on a PBMC aliquot from every donor. The library came from 5' RACE. This sample was sequenced with an Illumina HiSeq 2500. A second PCR of about 6 to 12 cycles was run with a J-beta primer mix and a sample-barcoded 5' primer. A unique molecular identifier was introduced onto each TCR beta cDNA molecule by a template-switch 5' adaptor carrying 12 random nucleotides. Each sample yielded at least 2.5 million CDR3-containing paired-end reads. All of the RNA was converted into first-strand cDNA using the Mint cDNA synthesis kit, with a TRBC-specific oligonucleotide serving as the primer. After uracil-DNA glycosylase treatment, a first 18-cycle PCR used universal primers M1SS and BC2_uni_R on all cDNA. On the authors' methods: Normalization of each sample was performed by random selection of 1 million high-quality reads, each carrying a distinct molecular identifier. Instead of being binned into consensus sequences, reads with shared molecular identifiers were discarded. CDR3 identification, clonotype clustering and error correction used MiTCR with a Q25 quality threshold and the strictest error-elimination algorithm. A nonparametric unseen species model using Euler transformation provided a lower-bound estimate of total TCR beta diversity. TCRdb reanalyzed the raw reads on its own, using fastp at Q25 for trimming and MiXCR for clone calling, and kept in-frame beta chains. CDR3 protein duplicates are merged, each entry listing the most common genes and DNA. TCRdb assigned the V and J calls; the authors' analysis was not used. The sample contains hundreds of thousands of distinct CDR3 sequences, roughly 30% of them found a single time. The ten largest clones take up over 15% of the sample.

V is cut back by 1 base and J by 3 bases, with 7 bases in the junction unmatched. Including the terminal cysteine and phenylalanine, the CDR3 comprises 16 residues. The kept DNA is CDR3 alone, 48 bases in frame from the first base. CDR1 and CDR2 (LGHNA, YNFKEQ) derive from the germline V gene. This clonotype was detected ten times or more. The target of this receptor is not known. The record has no base qualities; no much larger clone is one base away. Material for sequencing was blood. The TCR sequence derives from an elderly woman in good health. Donor details come from another sample of the same person, matched by shared clones. The sequence is built from TRBV4-2 and TRBJ2-7, and 9 junction bases match TRBD1. At the DNA level, the sequence is TGTGCCAGCAGCCAAGGCCGGGGACAGGGTTTCTACGAGCAGTACTTC. Its coded protein is CASSQGRGQGFYEQYF.